The rows below give T cell receptor beta chains drawn from one sample of a study of blood T cell repertoires in COVID-19. Data came from immunoSEQ multiplex PCR; TCRdb stores just in-frame clones and leaves some out. The sample comprises 150,000 to 200,000 clones, approximately 88% of which are singletons, and about 8.8% rests with the top ten. Sequencing was done on a sample of PBMCs or T cells enriched from blood (not recorded which). The receptors stem from a young woman who had recovered from COVID-19. The CDR3 runs from the conserved cysteine through the conserved F or W. Each record gives: D gene, J gene, V gene, clone size, CDR3 DNA, CDR3 protein. D genes are given only for firm matches. Not all rows give a size; the values are once, few, many and, for expanded clones, a class.

TRBD1,TRBJ1-2,TRBV6-5,once,TGTGCCAGCAGTTACTCTAGGGACAGCCTTGGCTACACCTTC,CASSYSRDSLGYTF
TRBD1,TRBJ2-2,TRBV5-1,.,TGCGCCAGCAGCGAACAGGGGGAAACCGGGGAGCTGTTTTTT,CASSEQGETGELFF
.,TRBJ1-6,TRBV7-9,.,TGTGCCAGCAGCCCTAAGGGGGAAGGTTCACCCCTCCACTTT,CASSPKGEGSPLHF
.,TRBJ1-1,TRBV15,.,TGTGCCACCAGCAGAGAACGAGGGTCTGGCACTGAAGCTTTCTTT,CATSRERGSGTEAFF
TRBD1,TRBJ2-1,TRBV5-4,.,TGTGCCAGCGGCGACAGGGCTCGGGACAATGAGCAGTTCTTC,CASGDRARDNEQFF
.,TRBJ2-7,TRBV27,.,TGTGCCAGCAGTAAACAGGGTTACGAGCAGTACTTC,CASSKQGYEQYF
.,TRBJ2-5,TRBV4-1,.,TGCGCCAGCAGCCTTTACGGGGGGCGTGGAGAGACCCAGTACTTC,CASSLYGGRGETQYF
.,TRBJ1-2,TRBV18,once,TGTGCCAGCTCACCAAACAGCCCTAACTATGGCTACACCTTC,CASSPNSPNYGYTF
TRBD1,TRBJ1-2,TRBV6-1,.,TGTGCCAGCAGTGAAGGGACAGGGCACCGCTATGGCTACACCTTC,CASSEGTGHRYGYTF
.,TRBJ2-7,TRBV27,.,TGTGCCAGCAGTTTCCAGCCCACAGGCGTCGAGCAGTACTTC,CASSFQPTGVEQYF
.,TRBJ1-4,TRBV6-1,.,TGTGCCAGCAGTGCCCAGATCTTCGCAACTAATGAAAAACTGTTTTTT,CASSAQIFATNEKLFF
.,TRBJ2-7,TRBV10-3,.,TGTGCCATCAGTGAGGTTCAGGGATCCAGGGGCGAGCAGTACTTC,CAISEVQGSRGEQYF
.,TRBJ1-3,TRBV6-5,.,TGTGCCAGCACACAGGTACCCGGAAACACCATATATTTT,CASTQVPGNTIYF
TRBD1,TRBJ1-2,TRBV7-9,.,TGTGCCAGCAGCTTTCGAGGGGGCGGCGGCTACACCTTC,CASSFRGGGGYTF
.,TRBJ2-1,TRBV5-1,.,TGCGCCAGCAGCTTGGTAGCGCGCAATGAGCAGTTCTTC,CASSLVARNEQFF
TRBD1,TRBJ2-1,TRBV7-8,.,TGTGCCAGCACCGACAGGGGGGGTTATAATGAGCAGTTCTTC,CASTDRGGYNEQFF
TRBD2,TRBJ2-3,TRBV20-1,.,TGCAGTGCTAGTCCGCCTAGCGGGCGAAACACAGATACGCAGTATTTT,CSASPPSGRNTDTQYF
.,TRBJ1-2,TRBV6-5,.,TGTGCCAGCAGTTACTCGAGGGCAGGGGCTAACTATGGCTACACCTTC,CASSYSRAGANYGYTF
TRBD1,TRBJ1-2,TRBV9,.,TGTGCCAGCAGCAGAAATTCAGGGGGCCCTGGCTACACCTTC,CASSRNSGGPGYTF
TRBD2,TRBJ2-3,TRBV27,.,TGTGCCAGCAGTTTATCTCATAGCGGGGGGGCACGAGATACGCAGTATTTT,CASSLSHSGGARDTQYF
TRBD2,TRBJ2-2,TRBV20-1,.,TGCAGTGCTAGTCGCGGGGGGGCCTACACCGGGGAGCTGTTTTTT,CSASRGGAYTGELFF
.,TRBJ1-6,TRBV27,.,TGTGCCAGCAGTTTATGGGGGGGATCTAATTCACCCCTCCACTTT,CASSLWGGSNSPLHF
.,TRBJ1-2,TRBV18,once,TGTGCCAGCTCACCGGACAGCGTTTATGGCTACACCTTC,CASSPDSVYGYTF
.,TRBJ2-7,TRBV5-6,.,TGTGCCAGCAGCTCTGCGGGGTTACGCTCCTACGAGCAGTACTTC,CASSSAGLRSYEQYF
TRBD1,TRBJ1-5,TRBV19,.,TGTGCCAGTAACCCAGGGGGAGACAATCAGCCCCAGCATTTT,CASNPGGDNQPQHF
.,TRBJ1-1,TRBV10-2,few,TGCGCCAGCAGAATAGTTACGGGTGAAGCTTTCTTT,CASRIVTGEAFF
.,TRBJ1-5,TRBV4-1,.,TGCGCCAGCAGCCAACGGAGCAATCAGCCCCAGCATTTT,CASSQRSNQPQHF
.,TRBJ2-5,TRBV28,.,TGTGCCAGCAGTTACAGGGGGGGTGAGACCCAGTACTTC,CASSYRGGETQYF
.,TRBJ2-2,TRBV25-1,.,TGTGCCAGCAGTGAAAGGCGGGCAGCGAACACCGGGGAGCTGTTTTTT,CASSERRAANTGELFF
.,TRBJ2-3,TRBV9,.,TGTGCCAGCAGCGTAGATTCGGGGGGCGGTAGAGATACGCAGTATTTT,CASSVDSGGGRDTQYF
.,TRBJ2-5,TRBV4-1,.,TGCGCCAGCAGCCAAGTAGCGGCCCTCCAAGAGACCCAGTACTTC,CASSQVAALQETQYF
.,TRBJ2-1,TRBV5-4,few,TGTGCCAGCAGCTTGATATCGGTTAATGAGCAGTTCTTC,CASSLISVNEQFF
TRBD1,TRBJ2-1,TRBV9,.,TGTGCCAGCAGCACACGGGACAGCATATACAATGAGCAGTTCTTC,CASSTRDSIYNEQFF
TRBD1,TRBJ1-4,TRBV20-1,few,TGCAGTGCCAAGGACAGGGGATCACTGTTTTTT,CSAKDRGSLFF
TRBD1,TRBJ1-5,TRBV27,.,TGTGCCAGCAGTGGACAGGATGGCCAGCCCCAGCATTTT,CASSGQDGQPQHF
TRBD1,TRBJ2-3,TRBV27,.,TGTGCCAGCAGTTTCCGGACAGGGGACGGCCGATTAACGCAGTATTTT,CASSFRTGDGRLTQYF
TRBD1,TRBJ1-3,TRBV4-1,.,TGCGCCAGCAGCCCTCTTCACGGACAGGGTTTGTCTGGAAACACCATATATTTT,CASSPLHGQGLSGNTIYF
TRBD1,TRBJ1-2,TRBV28,.,TGTGCCAGCAGTTTGGGACAGTATCTCACCTTC,CASSLGQYLTF
.,TRBJ2-3,TRBV9,.,TGTGCCAGCAGCGTAGCTACGACGGTCGCAGGATACACAGATACGCAGTATTTT,CASSVATTVAGYTDTQYF
TRBD2,TRBJ2-2,TRBV5-4,once,TGTGCCAGCAGCTTGGGGCTAGCGGGGCTCGCGGGCACCGGGGAGCTGTTTTTT,CASSLGLAGLAGTGELFF
.,TRBJ2-7,TRBV7-6,.,TGTGCCAGCAGCCAGGGCGGGGGACAAACTTACGAGCAGTACTTC,CASSQGGGQTYEQYF
TRBD1,TRBJ2-1,TRBV19,.,TGTGCCAGTAGTCTCTTACAGGGGTGGATCAATGAGCAGTTCTTC,CASSLLQGWINEQFF
.,TRBJ1-3,TRBV28,.,TGTGCCAGCAGTTTTGAGTCCTCTGGAAACACCATATATTTT,CASSFESSGNTIYF
TRBD1,TRBJ1-1,TRBV15,.,TGTGCCACAGCTGCTAGGACAGGCTACACTGAAGCTTTCTTT,CATAARTGYTEAFF
TRBD1,TRBJ1-1,TRBV3-1/TRBV3-2,.,TGTGCCAGCAGCGCTAGAGACAGGGGAATTAACACTGAAGCTTTCTTT,CASSARDRGINTEAFF
.,TRBJ2-7,TRBV7-2,.,TGTGCCAGCAGCTTTCGCGGGGGCAATACCTACGAGCAGTACTTC,CASSFRGGNTYEQYF
.,TRBJ2-1,TRBV5-4,.,TGTGCCAGCAGCACCTCAGGCTCCTACAATGAGCAGTTCTTC,CASSTSGSYNEQFF
.,TRBJ2-2,TRBV3-1/TRBV3-2,once,TGTGCCAGCAGCCCTCTTAGGGGGATCGGGGAGCTGTTTTTT,CASSPLRGIGELFF
.,TRBJ2-2,TRBV30,.,TGTGCCTGGAGGATACACAGAAACACCGGGGAGCTGTTTTTT,CAWRIHRNTGELFF
.,TRBJ2-1,TRBV14,.,TGTGCCAGCAGCCTCCAAACCCCCTACAGCTCCTACAATGAGCAGTTCTTC,CASSLQTPYSSYNEQFF
.,TRBJ1-2,TRBV4-1,.,TGCGCCAGCAGCCAAGAACGAGCGGGGAATGGCTACACCTTC,CASSQERAGNGYTF
.,TRBJ1-1,TRBV4-2,.,TGTGCCAGCAGCCAAGCACAGACGAACACTGAAGCTTTCTTT,CASSQAQTNTEAFF
.,TRBJ2-7,TRBV30,.,TGTGCCTGGAGTGTAAGGGGATACGAGCAGTACTTC,CAWSVRGYEQYF
.,TRBJ2-3,TRBV2,.,TGTGCCAGGGAGCAATCGGGACTCAACACAGATACGCAGTATTTT,CAREQSGLNTDTQYF
.,TRBJ1-2,TRBV6-6,.,TGTGCCAGCAGTCCCGGACAGAACTATGGCTACACCTTC,CASSPGQNYGYTF